The rows below give T cell receptor beta chains drawn from one sample of a study of cytomegalovirus exposure and HLA in healthy donors. Clones were read by immunoSEQ multiplex PCR, and TCRdb kept only the in-frame ones, dropping some. Of about 93,000 clones listed, 78% were seen once; the top ten hold about 3%. Input material: PBMCs. Receptors originate from a middle-aged woman in good health and CMV-seronegative. Each CDR3 is given with its conserved first and last residue. Each record gives: J gene, CDR3 length, D gene, V gene, clone size, CDR3 DNA, CDR3 protein. A D gene is named only where the DNA matches it firmly. The size field is filled for only some rows; it gives once, few, many or a size class.

>TRBJ2-2|14|.|TRBV2|.
TGTGCCAGCAGTGAAGAAGGGAGCACCGGGGAGCTGTTTTTT
CASSEEGSTGELFF
>TRBJ2-3|17|TRBD2|TRBV28|few
TGTGCCAGCAGCTCGAGGTGGGCTAGCGGGAGGACAGATACGCAGTATTTT
CASSSRWASGRTDTQYF
>TRBJ1-1|18|.|TRBV5-1|.
TGCGCCAGCAGCTTTTCAATATTGACTCAACGAGGGGGCACTGAAGCTTTCTTT
CASSFSILTQRGGTEAFF
>TRBJ2-1|13|TRBD2|TRBV15|.
TGTGCCTCATCTCTTTCTAGCGGGGGGTTTATGTTCTTC
CASSLSSGGFMFF
>TRBJ1-5|17|.|TRBV4-1|.
TGCGCCAGCAGCCAAGATGTCGGTCAGGGTCGCAATCAGCCCCAGCATTTT
CASSQDVGQGRNQPQHF
>TRBJ1-1|13|.|TRBV6-5|.
TGTGCCAGCAGTTCCCATGTGGGGGGTGAAGCTTTCTTT
CASSSHVGGEAFF
>TRBJ2-3|16|.|TRBV7-9|once
TGTGCCAGCAGCTTTGCCTGGGGCAGGGAGGCAGATACGCAGTATTTT
CASSFAWGREADTQYF
>TRBJ1-3|15|TRBD1|TRBV9|.
TGTGCCAGCAGCGGGACAGGGAGCTCTGGAAACACCATATATTTT
CASSGTGSSGNTIYF
>TRBJ1-1|14|.|TRBV7-2|.
TGTGCCAGCAGCTTTTCGCGGGGGAACACTGAAGCTTTCTTT
CASSFSRGNTEAFF
>TRBJ1-4|15|TRBD1|TRBV7-9|few
TGTTCCAGCAGCTTACAGGGGACAGGGGGTGAAAAACTGTTTTTT
CSSSLQGTGGEKLFF
>TRBJ2-2|18|.|TRBV5-1|.
TGCGCCAGCAGCTCCCTTCGTGGAGGCCTCGCGAACACCGGGGAGCTGTTTTTT
CASSSLRGGLANTGELFF
>TRBJ1-1|16|TRBD1|TRBV25-1|.
TGTGCCAGCAGTGAATATCTAGGAGGAACAGGGGTTGAAGCTTTCTTT
CASSEYLGGTGVEAFF
>TRBJ2-7|14|.|TRBV6-5|few
TGTGCCGCGGGGTATGTCACCGGGCCGGGCGAGCAGTACTTC
CAAGYVTGPGEQYF
>TRBJ2-1|17|TRBD2|TRBV4-1|few
TGCGCCAGCAGCCAAGTAGATATGGGACTAGTAGGCAATGAGCAGTTCTTC
CASSQVDMGLVGNEQFF
>TRBJ2-7|15|TRBD1|TRBV6-5|.
TGTGCCAGCAGCCCAACAGGGGGTCCCTCCTACGAGCAGTACTTC
CASSPTGGPSYEQYF
>TRBJ1-3|15|.|TRBV4-2|.
TGTGCCAGCAGCCAGGGTTCGGTCGGGGGAAACACCATATATTTT
CASSQGSVGGNTIYF
>TRBJ1-1|15|.|TRBV4-1|.
TGCGCCAGCAGCGCACGTGACTTTGGGAACACTGAAGCTTTCTTT
CASSARDFGNTEAFF
>TRBJ1-5|12|.|TRBV19|.
TGTGCCAGTGGGGGCATTAATCAGCCCCAGCATTTT
CASGGINQPQHF
>TRBJ2-7|14|.|TRBV29-1|few
TGCAGCGTTACTCCGGGACTTGACTCCTACGAGCAGTACTTC
CSVTPGLDSYEQYF
>TRBJ2-7|16|TRBD2|TRBV28|.
TGTGCCAGCAGTTTAGGGGGACTAGCGGGACGGTACGAGCAGTACTTC
CASSLGGLAGRYEQYF
>TRBJ2-6|19|.|TRBV11-2|.
TGTGCCAGTATTCTTGGATCAGGGGCACCTGGATCTGGGGCCAACGTCCTGACTTTC
CASILGSGAPGSGANVLTF
>TRBJ1-5|18|.|TRBV5-5|few
TGTGCCAGCAGCTCCGTCCCGGGAGGGGCCGACGGCAATCAGCCCCAGCATTTT
CASSSVPGGADGNQPQHF
>TRBJ2-6|13|.|TRBV11-2|.
TGTGCCAGCATGCAGAGGGGGGCCAACGTCCTGACTTTC
CASMQRGANVLTF
>TRBJ2-2|17|.|TRBV10-3|.
TGTGCCATCAGTGCCCCGAGGAGCAGGGGATACACCGGGGAGCTGTTTTTT
CAISAPRSRGYTGELFF
>TRBJ1-2|14|.|TRBV15|.
TGTGCCACCAGCAGAGATTTGAGGGAGCATGGCTACACCTTC
CATSRDLREHGYTF
>TRBJ2-5|18|TRBD1|TRBV7-3|.
TGTGCCAGCAGCAATTCCGGGGGTGGGACAGGGTACCAAGAGACCCAGTACTTC
CASSNSGGGTGYQETQYF
>TRBJ2-3|15|TRBD2|TRBV6-5|.
TGTGCCAGCAGAAGCGTAGCGGGAGGCACAGATACGCAGTATTTT
CASRSVAGGTDTQYF
>TRBJ1-4|16|TRBD1|TRBV6-6|.
TGTGCCAGCATTTCCGGGACAGGGGTATTAAGGGAAAAACTGTTTTTT
CASISGTGVLREKLFF
>TRBJ2-3|13|.|TRBV28|.
TGTGCCACCCCTGGGGCGGGGGCGGATACGCAGTATTTT
CATPGAGADTQYF
>TRBJ2-1|15|TRBD1|TRBV27|few
TGTGCCAGCAGTTTACGGACAGGGGGTGATGGTGAGCAGTTCTTC
CASSLRTGGDGEQFF
>TRBJ2-5|15|.|TRBV5-5|.
TGTGCCAGCAGCTTGAAAGCAGGGGCGTTAGAGACCCAGTACTTC
CASSLKAGALETQYF
>TRBJ2-7|13|TRBD1|TRBV7-2|few
TGTGCCAGCAGCTCGTGGACAGGGCGAGAGCAGTACTTC
CASSSWTGREQYF
>TRBJ2-1|14|.|TRBV28|.
TGTGCCAGCACCCTCGGGTTCTCCTACAATGAGCAGTTCTTC
CASTLGFSYNEQFF
>TRBJ1-2|14|.|TRBV4-1|.
TGCGCCAGCAGCCAAATAGGGGATAACTATGGCTACACCTTC
CASSQIGDNYGYTF
>TRBJ1-2|16|TRBD1|TRBV28|.
TGTGCCAGCAGTTCGTTAAGACAGGGGCGAAACTATGGCTACACCTTC
CASSSLRQGRNYGYTF
>TRBJ2-4|14|.|TRBV10-3|.
TGTGCCATCAGCCCGATACTAGCCAAAAACATTCAGTACTTC
CAISPILAKNIQYF
>TRBJ2-7|15|TRBD2|TRBV11-2|.
TGTGCCAGCAGACGCGGGACTAGCGGACCCTACGAGCAGTACTTC
CASRRGTSGPYEQYF
>TRBJ1-5|16|TRBD1|TRBV7-8|.
TGTGCCAGCAGCTCACCCCCGGGACAGGGACATCAGCCCCAGCATTTT
CASSSPPGQGHQPQHF
>TRBJ1-1|14|TRBD1|TRBV5-1|.
TGCGCCAGCGGTCGAGACAGGGGCGACACTGAAGCTTTCTTT
CASGRDRGDTEAFF
>TRBJ2-5|20|.|TRBV23-1|once
TGCGCCAGCAGTCAACCACCCGGACGAACCTGTGTCAGGGCACAAGAGACCCAGTACTTC
CASSQPPGRTCVRAQETQYF
>TRBJ2-3|16|.|TRBV19|once
TGTGCCAGTACCGCTGGAGGGGTGGACGGAACAGATACGCAGTATTTT
CASTAGGVDGTDTQYF
>TRBJ1-3|15|.|TRBV19|.
TGTGCCAGTAGTTTGTCTCTGAGCTCTGGAAACACCATATATTTT
CASSLSLSSGNTIYF
>TRBJ1-2|13|TRBD1|TRBV5-1|.
TGCGCCAGCAGCTCACCAGGGGGCGGAGGCTACACCTTC
CASSSPGGGGYTF
>TRBJ1-1|13|.|TRBV6-5|few
TGTGCCAGCAGTGAAGGGGTGAACACTGAAGCTTTCTTT
CASSEGVNTEAFF
>TRBJ1-3|13|.|TRBV29-1|.
TGCAGCGTTGAGGACAGTTCTGGAAACACCATATATTTT
CSVEDSSGNTIYF
>TRBJ2-5|17|TRBD2|TRBV4-2|.
TGTGCCAGCAGCCCGCACCGTAGCGGGAGGTATCAAGAGACCCAGTACTTC
CASSPHRSGRYQETQYF
>TRBJ1-5|15|.|TRBV5-6|.
TGTGCCAGCAGCTCACAGGGTGAACTACTTGGGCCCCAGCATTTT
CASSSQGELLGPQHF
>TRBJ2-7|15|TRBD1|TRBV27|.
TGTGCCAGCTCCAATACGGGACAGGGTTTCGACGAGCAGTACTTC
CASSNTGQGFDEQYF
>TRBJ2-3|16|.|TRBV4-2|.
TGTGCCAGCGCAAAAAGAGGGCGGGAAGGGGCAGATACGCAGTATTTT
CASAKRGREGADTQYF
>TRBJ2-7|15|TRBD1|TRBV27|.
TGTGCCAGCAGTCCGGACAGGGCCGGCTCCTACGAGCAGTACTTC
CASSPDRAGSYEQYF
>TRBJ2-1|16|TRBD1|TRBV18|.
TGTGCCAGCTCACCCCGAGGACAGGGTGGGTGGAATGAGCAGTTCTTC
CASSPRGQGGWNEQFF
>TRBJ1-5|16|TRBD1|TRBV9|.
TGTGCCAGCAGCGTGGGACAGGGTAGGGGCAATCAGCCCCAGCATTTT
CASSVGQGRGNQPQHF
>TRBJ1-4|17|.|TRBV7-9|.
TGTGCCAGCAGCTTAGTCCGGTTAACTACAACTAATGAAAAACTGTTTTTT
CASSLVRLTTTNEKLFF
>TRBJ2-2|14|.|TRBV9|.
TGTGCCAGCAGCGTAGGTGGGGGGACCGGGGAGCTGTTTTTT
CASSVGGGTGELFF
>TRBJ2-7|11|.|TRBV28|.
TGTGCCAGCACCACAGGGTACGAGCAGTACTTC
CASTTGYEQYF
>TRBJ2-1|14|TRBD2|TRBV6-5|.
TGTGCCAGCAGCCCGGGACTAGCAAACAATGAGCAGTTCTTC
CASSPGLANNEQFF
>TRBJ2-7|14|.|TRBV2|.
TGTGCCAGCAGCGCAGACTGGCGCTCCTACGAGCAGTACTTC
CASSADWRSYEQYF